This T cell receptor (beta chain) derives from a study of blood T cell repertoires in COVID-19. TCRdb's table, derived via immunoSEQ multiplex PCR, lists solely in-frame clones and lacks some. Of under 200,000 clones in the sample, 60% to 85% were seen once. The V gene end was trimmed by 0 bases and the J gene end by 1 base; junction bases not matched to a gene: 12. The germline V gene encodes CDR1 SGHRS and CDR2 YFSETQ. This CDR3 has 18 amino acids. This receptor was identified in a man between 65 and 79 years old with acute or convalescent COVID-19. This chain links TRBV5-1 with TRBJ1-1, with TRBD1 identical over 7 bases. Sample: peripheral blood. CDR3 DNA: TGCGCCAGCAGCTTGGAAGGACTGACACCAGGGGGGAACACTGAAGCTTTCTTT. Its protein is CASSLEGLTPGGNTEAFF.